These 2 T cell receptor beta chains were all obtained from the same sample, sequenced in a study of long-term antiretroviral therapy in people with HIV (dated by TCRdb to 2022 to 2024). Sequencing of the TRB variable region was done with the immunoSEQ hsTCRB v3.0 assay at survey level resolution. This immuneACCESS table, as held by TCRdb, lists in-frame sequences with V and J called but not all clones. Of the missing ones, under half trace to an unresolved V gene in checked studies; the others have no known cause. This sample comprises fewer than 35,000 clones, about 80% of them detected only once. The ten most abundant clones make up under 8.5% of the sample. The specimen was unsorted PBMCs, collected 2 years after starting antiretroviral therapy. These receptors originate from a woman between 50 and 59 years old with HIV.

This rearrangement joins TRBV7-6 to TRBJ2-5; no clear D. Trimming cost V 5 bases and J 2 bases, with 6 bases left between them. This CDR3 is built from 12 residues. Per germline, CDR1 SGHVS and CDR2 FNYEAQ. The CDR3 sequence is CASSRGQETQYF. CDR3 nucleotides: TGTGCCAGCAGCCGTGGGCAAGAGACCCAGTACTTC.

This clone was observed once. This chain uses TRBV11-2 with TRBJ1-2; D uncertain. V was cut by 3 bases and J by 1 base, with 6 bases left in between. CDR1 and CDR2 from the germline V gene are SGHAT and FQNNGV. The CDR3 has 13 residues. CDR3 in DNA: TGTGCCAGCAGCTTTGGCGATAACTATGGCTACACCTTC. Translating gives CASSFGDNYGYTF.